This record covers a single T cell receptor (beta chain). No antigen is known for it. One base away there is no much larger clone; base qualities are not given. At one collaborating source in Seattle, patients were enrolled during active infection and were followed longitudinally through the course of disease. Collaborating institutions collected whole blood in K2EDTA tubes following their own protocols. For TCRbeta analysis, collaborator samples were shipped as frozen whole blood, as isolated PBMCs, or as DNA extracted from either sample type. TCRbeta CDR3 regions were amplified from genomic DNA by means of the immunoSEQ Assay, a bias-controlled multiplex PCR. On the authors' methods: Nucleated cell counts per sample were estimated from amplification of reference gene primers within the assay. To quantify the absolute abundance of each unique TCRbeta CDR3 rearrangement, sequence reads were collapsed and filtered. Productive Simpson clonality was computed per sample as the square root of Simpson's diversity index over productive rearrangements. Held by TCRdb, this immuneACCESS table contains in-frame sequences only and omits some clones. Under half of the omission traces to an unresolved V gene where checked; the cause of the rest is unknown. From that table come the V and J calls and clone size; the DNA was used to work out D and trimming. The sample table lists some 520,000 clones, roughly 89% of them with a count of one. Together, the top ten hold roughly 0.9% of the sample.

The sample is drawn from a study of blood T cell repertoires in COVID-19 (dated by TCRdb to about 2020). For the wider study: Collaborator samples came from the United States, Italy and Spain and covered acute and convalescent phases of COVID-19. The prospective study material was composed of cDNA or gDNA derived from T cells, B-cell-depleted T cells, or PBMCs. Subjects who had been exposed to COVID-19, were actively infected with it, or had recovered from it provided the deeply sampled blood TCRbeta repertoires that made up the dataset. The repertoires were released in a freely available public database intended as a resource for research on the immune response to SARS-CoV-2. Samples were obtained from the ongoing ImmuneRACE study (first 160 participants) and from about 1,300 subjects provided by 6 global collaborators. A de-identified subject ID, COVID-19 status, age in years and sex were almost always included in the sample metadata. HLA class I and class II types, where available, came from metadata supplied by the sample provider rather than from assay-based typing. General study outcomes and caveats: Clinical and demographic metadata were provided uncurated, with the amount varying by source and participant.

The germline V gene encodes CDR1 MNHEY and CDR2 SMNVEV (reference sequence). V ends up 2 bases short and J 13 bases short, with an unmatched junction base count of 13. Measured from the cysteine to the phenylalanine, the CDR3 is 14 residues long. Only the CDR3 part of the read is kept: 42 bases, read in frame from the first base. The sequencing sample was made of peripheral blood. The sequence links TRBV27 to TRBJ2-7; 8 bases in the junction line up with TRBD2. This sequence was found in a man aged 18 to 29 with COVID-19, enrolled during active disease. The bases read TGTGCCAGCAGTTTAGGCACTAGCGGCAATAGGGCCTACTTC. Translated, this gives CASSLGTSGNRAYF.